This entry describes one T cell receptor (beta chain). Assay: immunoSEQ multiplex PCR; the TCRdb copy retains only in-frame clones and omits some. The sample has about 40,000 clones; 75% to 90% are singletons. These data are taken from a study of T cell changes during pregnancy in multiple sclerosis. The CDR3 is made up of 18 amino acids. V shed 4 bases, J shed 0 bases, and the junction held 9 bases outside the gene matches. Germline assignment: CDR1 MNHNS and CDR2 SASEGT. The receptor was isolated from a female donor in good health, enrolled as a control in a pregnancy study. The sequenced sample was peripheral blood, obtained in the first trimester of pregnancy. This chain links TRBV6-1 with TRBJ1-6; 7 bases map to TRBD1. The CDR3 here is CASSANRGSSSYNSPLHF. DNA for the CDR3: TGTGCCAGCAGTGCCAACAGGGGTTCAAGCTCCTATAATTCACCCCTCCACTTT.